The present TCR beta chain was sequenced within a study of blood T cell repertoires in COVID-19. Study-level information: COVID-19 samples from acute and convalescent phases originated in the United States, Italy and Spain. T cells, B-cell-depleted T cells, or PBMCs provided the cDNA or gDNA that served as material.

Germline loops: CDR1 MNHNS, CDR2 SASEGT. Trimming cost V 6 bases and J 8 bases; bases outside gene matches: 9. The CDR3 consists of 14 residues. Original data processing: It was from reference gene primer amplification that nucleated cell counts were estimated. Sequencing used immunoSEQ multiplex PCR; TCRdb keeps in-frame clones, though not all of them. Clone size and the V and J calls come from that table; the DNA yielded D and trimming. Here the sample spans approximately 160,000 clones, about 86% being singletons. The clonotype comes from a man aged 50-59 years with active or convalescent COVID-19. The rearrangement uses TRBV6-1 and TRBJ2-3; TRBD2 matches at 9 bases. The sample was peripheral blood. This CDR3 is CASRAGGTEITQYF. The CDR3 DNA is TGTGCCAGCAGGGCGGGGGGGACTGAAATTACGCAGTATTTT.